The T cell receptor (beta chain) described here comes from a study of CD8+ T cells in alopecia areata. Turning to the study itself: Among treated patients, oral tofacitinib was administered at 5 to 10 mg twice daily. Points from the study as a whole: Tofacitinib significantly brought down scalp clonality and expanded CD8+ clones among top 100. While tofacitinib was given, many expanded lesional clones persisted in scalp and blood.

Worth noting for this clone: Antigen unknown.

The J segment lost 11 bases and the V segment lost 5 bases, leaving 16 bases of the junction unmatched. CDR1 is SEHNR, CDR2 FQNEAQ, per germline (reference sequence). This CDR3 spans 18 amino acids. Isolated RNA was reverse transcribed into cDNA used as the sequencing template. The protocol was immunoSEQ multiplex PCR, while the TCRdb copy is restricted to in-frame clones and leaves out a portion. The sample has 40,000 to 45,000 clones, 92% seen once. Regarding treatment: oral pan-JAK inhibitor, 5-10 mg twice daily. Cell sorting was applied to PBMCs, and CD4+ and CD8+ T cells were collected. V and J are TRBV7-9 and TRBJ2-2; TRBD2 matches 14 bases. The source was CD8+ T cells sorted from blood, collected at week 24, from a patient treated with tofacitinib. The TCR comes from a human donor with alopecia areata. The CDR3 sequence is CASSHPVPGLAGVRELFF. DNA of the CDR3: TGTGCCAGCAGCCATCCGGTACCGGGACTAGCGGGGGTGCGCGAGCTGTTTTTT.